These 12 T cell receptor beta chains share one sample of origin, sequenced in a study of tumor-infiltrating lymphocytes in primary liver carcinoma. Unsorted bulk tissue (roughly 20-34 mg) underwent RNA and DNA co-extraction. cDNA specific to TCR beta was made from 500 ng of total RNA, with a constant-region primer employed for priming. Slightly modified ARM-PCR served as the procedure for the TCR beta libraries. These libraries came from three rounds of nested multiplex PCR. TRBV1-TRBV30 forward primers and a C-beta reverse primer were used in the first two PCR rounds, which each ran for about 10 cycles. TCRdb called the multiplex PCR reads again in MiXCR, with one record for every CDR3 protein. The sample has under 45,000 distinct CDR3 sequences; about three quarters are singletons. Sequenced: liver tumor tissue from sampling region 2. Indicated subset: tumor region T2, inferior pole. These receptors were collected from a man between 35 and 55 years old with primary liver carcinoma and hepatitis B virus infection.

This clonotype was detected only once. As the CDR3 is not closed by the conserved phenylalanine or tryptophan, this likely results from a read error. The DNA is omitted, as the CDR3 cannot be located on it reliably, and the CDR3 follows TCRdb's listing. CDR3 protein: CASSLSGFDNERFY. The rearrangement links TRBV11-2 to TRBJ2-1. CDR1 is SGHAT and CDR2 is FQNNGV in the germline V gene. Ends included, the CDR3 has 14 residues.

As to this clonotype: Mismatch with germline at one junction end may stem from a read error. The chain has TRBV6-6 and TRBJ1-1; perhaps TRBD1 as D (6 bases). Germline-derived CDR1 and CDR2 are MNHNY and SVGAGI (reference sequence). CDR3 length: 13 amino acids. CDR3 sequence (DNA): TGTGTCAGCAACATAGGGGGGACTACTGAAGCTTTCTTT. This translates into CVSNIGGTTEAFF.

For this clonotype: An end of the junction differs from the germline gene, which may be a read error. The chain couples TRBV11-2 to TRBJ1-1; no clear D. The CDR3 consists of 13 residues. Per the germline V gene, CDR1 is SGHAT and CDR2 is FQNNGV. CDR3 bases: TGTGCCAGCAACTTAGGACTGAACACTGAGGCTTTCTTT. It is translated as CASNLGLNTEAFF.

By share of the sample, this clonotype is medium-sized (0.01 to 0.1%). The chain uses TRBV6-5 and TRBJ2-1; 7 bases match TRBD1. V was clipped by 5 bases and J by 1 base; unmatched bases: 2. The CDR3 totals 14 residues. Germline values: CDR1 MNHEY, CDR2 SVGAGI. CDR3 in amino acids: CASSLQGSYNEQFF. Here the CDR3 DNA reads TGTGCCAGCAGTCTACAGGGGTCCTACAATGAGCAGTTCTTC.

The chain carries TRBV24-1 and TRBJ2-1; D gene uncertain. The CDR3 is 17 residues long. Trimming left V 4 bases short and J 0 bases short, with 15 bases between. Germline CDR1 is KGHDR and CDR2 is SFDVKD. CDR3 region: CATSEYSTANSYNEQFF. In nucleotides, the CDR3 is TGTGCCACCAGTGAATATTCTACGGCTAACTCCTACAATGAGCAGTTCTTC.

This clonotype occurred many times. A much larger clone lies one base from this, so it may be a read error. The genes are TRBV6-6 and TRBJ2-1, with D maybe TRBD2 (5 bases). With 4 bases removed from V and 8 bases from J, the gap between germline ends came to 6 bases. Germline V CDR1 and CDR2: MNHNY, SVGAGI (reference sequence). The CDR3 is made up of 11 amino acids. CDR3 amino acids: CASSLEDEQFF. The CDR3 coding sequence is TGTGCCAGCAGTTTGGAGGATGAGCAGTTCTTC.

The CDR3, as DNA: TGTGCCAGCAGCTTAGACAGGCAGTTCTTC. This sequence encodes CASSLDRQFF. The V call is TRBV11-2, the J call TRBJ2-1, with no clear D. V dropped 0 bases and J dropped 12 bases, with 3 bases sitting between them. This CDR3 is 10 amino acids long. Germline V gives CDR1 SGHAT, CDR2 FQNNGV.

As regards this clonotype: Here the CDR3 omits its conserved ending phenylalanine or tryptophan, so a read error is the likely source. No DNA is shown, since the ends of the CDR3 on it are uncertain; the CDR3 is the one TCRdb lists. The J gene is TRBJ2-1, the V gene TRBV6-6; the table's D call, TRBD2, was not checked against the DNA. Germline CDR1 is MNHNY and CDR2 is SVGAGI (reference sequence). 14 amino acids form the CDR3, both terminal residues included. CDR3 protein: CASSSRTTPLGQLL.

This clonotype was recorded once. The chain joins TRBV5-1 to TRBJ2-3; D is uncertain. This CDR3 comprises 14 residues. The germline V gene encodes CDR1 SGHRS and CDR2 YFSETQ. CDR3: CANSFGHNTDTQYF. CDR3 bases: TGCGCTAACAGCTTCGGCCATAACACAGATACGCAGTATTTT.

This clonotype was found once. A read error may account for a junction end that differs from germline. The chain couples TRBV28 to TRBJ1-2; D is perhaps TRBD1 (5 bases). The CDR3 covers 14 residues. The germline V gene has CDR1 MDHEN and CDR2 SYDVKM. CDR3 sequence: CASSWRDGPYGYAF. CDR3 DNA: TGTGCCAGCAGCTGGCGGGACGGACCTTATGGCTACGCCTTC.

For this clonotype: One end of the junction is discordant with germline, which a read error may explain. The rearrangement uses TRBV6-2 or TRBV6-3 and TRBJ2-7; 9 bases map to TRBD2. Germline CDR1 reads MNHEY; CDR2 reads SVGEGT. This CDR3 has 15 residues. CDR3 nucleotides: TGTGCCTGCAGCACTCCGACTAGCGGAGGGTTCGAGAAGTACTTC. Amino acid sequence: CACSTPTSGGFEKYF.

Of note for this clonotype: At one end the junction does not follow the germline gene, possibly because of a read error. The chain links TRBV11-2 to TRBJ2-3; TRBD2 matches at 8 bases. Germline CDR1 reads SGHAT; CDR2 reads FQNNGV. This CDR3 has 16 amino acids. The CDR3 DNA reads TGTGCCAGCAACTTACAAGCGGGAGTGAGCCCAGATACGCAGTATTTT. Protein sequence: CASNLQAGVSPDTQYF.